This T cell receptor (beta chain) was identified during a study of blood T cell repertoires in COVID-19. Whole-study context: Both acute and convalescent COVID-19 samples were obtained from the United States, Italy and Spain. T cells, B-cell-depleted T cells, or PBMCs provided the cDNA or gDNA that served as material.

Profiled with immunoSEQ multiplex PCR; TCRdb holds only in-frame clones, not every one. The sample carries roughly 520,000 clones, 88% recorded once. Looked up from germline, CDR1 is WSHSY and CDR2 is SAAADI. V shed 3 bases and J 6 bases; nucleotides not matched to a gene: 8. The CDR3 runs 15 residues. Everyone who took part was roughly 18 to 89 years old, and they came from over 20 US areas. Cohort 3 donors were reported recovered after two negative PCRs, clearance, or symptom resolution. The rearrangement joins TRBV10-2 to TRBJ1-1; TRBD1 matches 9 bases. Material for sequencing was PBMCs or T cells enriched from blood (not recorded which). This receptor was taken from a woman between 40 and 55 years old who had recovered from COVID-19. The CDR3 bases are TGCGCCAGCAGTGATCTGGGACAGGGTTGGGCTGAAGCTTTCTTT. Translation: CASSDLGQGWAEAFF.